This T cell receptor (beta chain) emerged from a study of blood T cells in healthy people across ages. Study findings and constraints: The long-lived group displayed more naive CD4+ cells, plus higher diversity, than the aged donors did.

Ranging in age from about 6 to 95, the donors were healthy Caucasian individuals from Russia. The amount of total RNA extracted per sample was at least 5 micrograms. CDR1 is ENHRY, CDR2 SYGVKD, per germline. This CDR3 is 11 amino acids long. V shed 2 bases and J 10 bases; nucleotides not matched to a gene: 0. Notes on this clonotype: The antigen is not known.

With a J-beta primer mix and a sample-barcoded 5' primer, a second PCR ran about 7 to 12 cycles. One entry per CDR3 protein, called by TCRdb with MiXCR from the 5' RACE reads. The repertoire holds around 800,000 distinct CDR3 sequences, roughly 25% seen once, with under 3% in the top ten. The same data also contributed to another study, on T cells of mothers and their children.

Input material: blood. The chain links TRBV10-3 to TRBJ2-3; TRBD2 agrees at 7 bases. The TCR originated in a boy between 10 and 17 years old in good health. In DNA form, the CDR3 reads TGTGCCATCAGTGAGGCGGGAGCGCAGTATTTT. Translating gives CAISEAGAQYF.